This T cell receptor (beta chain) was recovered during a study of T cell repertoires in cytomegalovirus infection. J was trimmed by 6 bases and V by 3 bases; bases with no gene match: 2. CDR1 and CDR2 (germline): SGDLS, YYNGEE. The CDR3 sequence is 12 residues long. This clonotype was detected only a few times. TCRdb ran MiXCR on the reads and lists one entry per CDR3 protein. Among hundreds of thousands of distinct CDR3 sequences listed, roughly 35% were seen once. Input material: PBMCs. This chain connects TRBV9 to TRBJ2-7; 8 bases match TRBD1. The sequence derives from a human donor in good health (CMV status not recorded). Some clones in this sample may be carry-over from other donors' samples. CDR3 nucleotide sequence: TGTGCCAGCAGCGCGGACAGGGTCGAGCAGTACTTC. This encodes CASSADRVEQYF.